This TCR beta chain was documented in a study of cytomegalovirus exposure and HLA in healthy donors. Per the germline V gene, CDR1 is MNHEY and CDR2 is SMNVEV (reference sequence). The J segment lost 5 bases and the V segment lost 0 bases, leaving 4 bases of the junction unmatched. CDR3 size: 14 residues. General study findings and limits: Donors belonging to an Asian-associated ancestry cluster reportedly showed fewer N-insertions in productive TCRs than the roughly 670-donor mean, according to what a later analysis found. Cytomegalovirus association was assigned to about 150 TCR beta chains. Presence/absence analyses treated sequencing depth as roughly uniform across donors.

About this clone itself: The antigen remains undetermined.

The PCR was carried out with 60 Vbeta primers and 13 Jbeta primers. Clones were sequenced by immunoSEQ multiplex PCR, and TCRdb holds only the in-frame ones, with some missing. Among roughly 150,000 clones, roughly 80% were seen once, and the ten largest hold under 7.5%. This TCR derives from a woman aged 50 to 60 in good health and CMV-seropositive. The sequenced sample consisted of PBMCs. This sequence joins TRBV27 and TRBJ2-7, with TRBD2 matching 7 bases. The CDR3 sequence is CASSLSWGGNEQYF. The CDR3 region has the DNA TGTGCCAGCAGTTTATCATGGGGGGGGAACGAGCAGTACTTC.